Following are 21 T cell receptor beta chains from one sample sequenced in a study of blood T cells in healthy people across ages. With a J-beta primer mix and a sample-barcoded 5' primer, a second PCR ran 7 to 11 cycles. Using its own MiXCR run on the 5' RACE reads, TCRdb lists one record per CDR3 protein. The top ten clones hold over 20% of a sample with 850,000 to 1,000,000 distinct CDR3 sequences, roughly 51% of them seen once. The sequenced sample was blood. The receptors here all came from a woman aged 55-75 years in good health.

The chain uses TRBV6-1 and TRBJ2-7; D remains ambiguous. Trimming pared 8 bases from V and 3 bases from J, leaving 11 bases between. The germline V gene has CDR1 MNHNS and CDR2 SASEGT. This CDR3 region has 12 residues. Here the CDR3 DNA reads TGTGCCAGCGCACGAAACCTCTACGAGCAGTACTTC. Its translation: CASARNLYEQYF.

The CDR3 loop is CASRGGKTEAFF. The CDR3 region has the DNA TGTGCCAGCAGAGGTGGTAAAACTGAAGCTTTCTTT. The chain employs TRBV6-5 and TRBJ1-1; no clear D gene. V was trimmed by 6 bases and J by 5 bases, leaving 10 bases between them. The germline CDR1 and CDR2 sequences are MNHEY and SVGAGI. The CDR3 totals 12 residues.

The chain couples TRBV20-1 to TRBJ2-1; possibly TRBD1 for D (6 bases). Germline CDR1 reads DFQATT; CDR2 reads SNEGSKA (reference sequence). The CDR3 contains 11 residues. V was trimmed by 5 bases and J by 7 bases, leaving 9 bases between them. CDR3 in DNA: TGCAGTGCTGGCAGGGGAAATGAGCAGTTCTTC. Its protein is CSAGRGNEQFF.

The chain joins TRBV27 to TRBJ2-6; D uncertain. The CDR3 loop spans 16 amino acids. V lost 5 bases, J lost 0 bases, and 11 bases lay in between. The germline V gene has CDR1 MNHEY and CDR2 SMNVEV (reference sequence). The CDR3 loop is CASSGLGSSGANVLTF. Written as DNA, the CDR3 is TGTGCCAGCAGTGGTCTGGGATCCTCTGGGGCCAACGTCCTGACTTTC.

V is TRBV3-1 and J is TRBJ1-1, with no clear D. Trimming cost V 2 bases and J 8 bases, with 15 bases left between them. The CDR3 has 14 residues. CDR1 and CDR2 from the germline V gene are LGHDT and YNNKEL (reference sequence). The CDR3 DNA is TGTGCCAGCAGCCAAAACACCTATAAAACAGAAGCTTTCTTT. It codes for CASSQNTYKTEAFF.

This chain links TRBV5-1 with TRBJ2-5, with 9 bases that match TRBD1. J gave up 2 bases and V 0 bases, and 5 bases lay outside the gene matches. CDR1 SGHRS and CDR2 YFSETQ come from the germline V gene. The CDR3 runs 16 residues. CDR3 nucleotides: TGCGCCAGCAGCTTGGAAACGGGACAGGGTCAAGAGACCCAGTACTTC. It translates to CASSLETGQGQETQYF.

This clonotype was observed a handful of times. This chain links TRBV7-9 with TRBJ2-1; D is unresolved. This CDR3 contains 16 residues. Per the germline V gene, CDR1 is SEHNR and CDR2 is FQNEAQ (reference sequence). V was pared by 5 bases and J by 5 bases, with 19 bases between. The CDR3 loop reads CASSPEGSYRDNEQFF. CDR3 DNA: TGTGCCAGCAGCCCCGAAGGTTCTTACAGAGACAATGAGCAGTTCTTC.

This chain links TRBV4-1 with TRBJ2-1; 7 bases agree with TRBD1. The J call is in doubt because the DNA end fits TRBJ2-7 better. CDR1 and CDR2 from the germline V gene are MGHRA and YSYEKL. CDR3 size: 15 residues. This chain's CDR3 is CASSPHGQAADEQYF. CDR3 nucleotides: TGCGCCAGCAGCCCCCACGGACAGGCCGCCGACGAGCAGTACTTC.

This clonotype was observed at least ten times. This chain links TRBV12-3 or TRBV12-4 with TRBJ2-7; 8 bases match TRBD2. Germline trimming cut 7 bases from V and 6 bases from J; bases unmatched to any gene: 8. The CDR3 is made up of 13 amino acids. The CDR3 nucleotides read TGTGCCAGCAATCCCACCACTAGCGGCGAGCAGTACTTC. Translated, it gives CASNPTTSGEQYF.

This CDR3 is CASSLPWQPQHF. For the CDR3, the DNA is TGTGCCAGCAGCCTCCCGTGGCAGCCCCAGCATTTT. The chain joins TRBV28 to TRBJ1-5, with no clear D. This CDR3 spans 12 amino acids. CDR1 is MDHEN and CDR2 is SYDVKM in the germline V gene. The ends were cut back, 6 bases at V and 7 bases at J, with 10 bases in the middle.

Only one count was recorded for this clonotype. The chain uses TRBV7-2 and TRBJ2-1; 7 nucleotides align to TRBD2. The CDR3 loop spans 15 amino acids. Germline trimming cut 5 bases from V and 9 bases from J; bases unmatched to any gene: 13. The germline CDR1 and CDR2 sequences are SGHTA and FQGNSA. For the CDR3, the DNA is TGTGCCAGCAGCCCCTGGGGAGGGAGGGAGGTTGAGCAGTTCTTC. Its protein product is CASSPWGGREVEQFF. Filled out from reference TRBV7-2 and TRBJ2-1, the complete variable domain reads GAGVSQSPSNKVTEKGKDVELRCDPISGHTALYWYRQSLGQGLEFLIYFQGNSAPDKSGLPSDRFSAERTGGSVSTLTIQRTQQEDSAVYLCASSPWGGREVEQFFGPGTRLTVL.

V and J are TRBV20-1 and TRBJ2-4; perhaps TRBD2 as D (5 bases). The CDR3 loop spans 14 amino acids. From germline, CDR1 is DFQATT and CDR2 SNEGSKA (reference sequence). Trimming shortened V by 1 base and J by 2 bases, and 9 bases separated the two germline ends. CDR3 nucleotides: TGCAGTGCTAGAGTGGGCGGGTCCAAAAACATTCAGTACTTC. It yields the protein CSARVGGSKNIQYF.

Only a few counts were recorded for this clonotype. This chain joins TRBV7-8 and TRBJ2-1; 8 bases are shared with TRBD2. Losses at the gene ends were 4 bases for V and 9 bases for J; bases not matched to a gene: 20. Germline V gene lookup returns CDR1 SGHVS and CDR2 FQNEAQ. The CDR3 consists of 18 residues. The CDR3 here is CASSSLNSGKPPLREQFF. In DNA, the CDR3 is TGTGCCAGCAGCTCCCTTAATAGCGGGAAGCCCCCGTTACGTGAGCAGTTCTTC.

As concerns this clonotype: A much larger clone sits a single nucleotide away, making a read error possible. The gene calls are TRBV20-1 and TRBJ1-2; D remains unclear. CDR1 and CDR2 (germline): DFQATT, SNEGSKA (reference sequence). The CDR3 extends over 15 amino acids. The CDR3 DNA follows: TGCAGTGCTAGCCCCCCGCAACGGGCTAACTATGACTACACCTTC. It codes for CSASPPQRANYDYTF.

This clonotype has more than one count but fewer than ten. The rearrangement joins TRBV20-1 to TRBJ2-5, with 10 nucleotides matching TRBD2. CDR3 length equals 18 residues. Trimming at V came to 3 bases and at J to 4 bases, leaving 17 bases not matched to a gene. Germline V lookup: CDR1 DFQATT, CDR2 SNEGSKA (reference sequence). CDR3: CSARGLAWTSGRLETQYF. The DNA of the CDR3 is TGCAGTGCTAGGGGACTAGCGTGGACGTCAGGGCGGTTAGAGACCCAGTACTTC.

The chain recombines TRBV7-3 with TRBJ1-1, with D possibly TRBD1 on 6 matching bases. From germline, CDR1 is SGHTA and CDR2 FQGTGA. Trimming removed 3 bases from V and 11 bases from J, with 13 bases in between. The CDR3 totals 12 residues. The CDR3: CASSFGGQKAFF. The DNA for the CDR3 is TGTGCCAGCAGCTTCGGGGGCCAAAAGGCTTTCTTT.

The chain combines TRBV20-1 with TRBJ2-5, with 7 bases fitting TRBD1. The length of the CDR3 is 13 residues. Germline CDR1 DFQATT, CDR2 SNEGSKA (reference sequence). J gave up 1 base and V 5 bases, and 4 bases lay outside the gene matches. DNA of the CDR3: TGCAGTGCTGGACGGACAGGCCAAGAGACCCAGTACTTC. It specifies CSAGRTGQETQYF.

The rearrangement uses TRBV11-2 and TRBJ2-4; D unresolved. The DNA end is more similar to TRBJ2-7, so the J call may be wrong. CDR3 size: 13 residues. Germline V gives CDR1 SGHAT, CDR2 FQNNGV. The CDR3 reads CASSLSREHEQYF. In nucleotides, the CDR3 is TGTGCCAGCAGCTTATCCAGAGAGCACGAGCAGTACTTC.

A few counts support this clonotype. The V and J genes are TRBV20-1 and TRBJ2-7; 9 nucleotides agree with TRBD2. The CDR3 is 14 amino acids. Trimming at V came to 3 bases and at J to 5 bases, leaving 8 bases not matched to a gene. CDR1 is DFQATT and CDR2 is SNEGSKA in the germline V gene (reference sequence). The CDR3 reads CSASRSGGRDEQYF. The CDR3 nucleotides are TGCAGTGCTAGTAGGTCCGGCGGGAGGGACGAGCAGTACTTC.

V is TRBV5-1 and J is TRBJ1-2; tentative D call: TRBD1 (6 bases). The CDR3 contains 14 residues. Germline V gene sequence: CDR1 SGHRS, CDR2 YFSETQ. Between the trimmed V and J ends, which lost 3 bases and 3 bases, there was a span of 12 bases. The CDR3 bases are TGCGCCAGCAGCTCTTTACAGGGAGACTATGGCTACACCTTC. It translates to CASSSLQGDYGYTF.

J is TRBJ1-1 and V is TRBV3-1; D may be TRBD1 (6 bases). This CDR3 contains 15 residues. Trimming stripped 0 bases from V and 5 bases from J, with 13 bases between. Germline assignment: CDR1 LGHDT and CDR2 YNNKEL (reference sequence). Here the CDR3 DNA reads TGTGCCAGCAGCCAAGAGGGCAGGGGATGGACTGAAGCTTTCTTT. Its translation: CASSQEGRGWTEAFF. Full variable domain (outside the CDR3, taken from reference TRBV3-1 and TRBJ1-1): DTAVSQTPKYLVTQMGNDKSIKCEQNLGHDTMYWYKQDSKKFLKIMFSYNNKELIINETVPNRFSPKSPDKAHLNLHINSLELGDSAVYFCASSQEGRGWTEAFFGQGTRLTVV.